These 5 T cell receptor beta chains came from one sample sequenced in a study of blood T cell repertoires in COVID-19 (dated by TCRdb to between 2020 and 2021). The library was made by the immunoSEQ multiplex PCR assay. TCRdb mirrors the immuneACCESS table, restricted to in-frame sequences. Some clones are absent from its copies; in checked studies, under half trace to an unresolved V gene, and the reason for the others is unknown. The sample table contains 250,000 or so clones; only one count was recorded for 85% to 95% of them. The ten largest account for approximately 3% of the sample. The specimen sequenced was PBMCs or T cells enriched from blood (not recorded which). The receptors come from a man aged 40-55 years who had been exposed to COVID-19.

This clone was seen once. The chain combines TRBV3-1 (or the pseudogene TRBV3-2) with TRBJ2-7, with TRBD2 matching over 14 bases. CDR1 LGHDT and CDR2 YNNKEL come from the germline V gene (reference sequence). V dropped 0 bases and J dropped 6; count of bases not matched to a gene: 7. CDR3 size: 17 residues. The CDR3 region is CASSQDGTSGSRSEQYF. The CDR3 DNA follows: TGTGCCAGCAGCCAAGACGGGACTAGCGGGAGTCGGAGCGAGCAGTACTTC.

This clone was found once. This chain uses TRBV27 with TRBJ2-3, with 13 nucleotides matching TRBD2. The J segment lost 4 bases and the V segment lost 5 bases, leaving 6 bases of the junction unmatched. Germline V CDR1 and CDR2: MNHEY, SMNVEV (reference sequence). The CDR3 contains 16 residues. The CDR3 region is CASSKLAGGPSDTQYF. The CDR3 DNA reads TGTGCCAGCAGTAAACTAGCGGGAGGGCCTTCAGATACGCAGTATTTT.

This rearrangement joins TRBV7-9 to TRBJ2-7, with 9 bases matching TRBD1. The germline gives CDR1 SEHNR, CDR2 FQNEAQ (reference sequence). Trimming cost V 5 bases and J 3 bases; bases outside gene matches: 8. The CDR3 totals 15 residues. The CDR3: CASSPITGQGYEQYF. CDR3 DNA: TGTGCCAGCAGCCCAATTACGGGACAGGGCTACGAGCAGTACTTC.

This chain joins TRBV30 and TRBJ2-1, with TRBD2 identical over 8 bases. After removal of 0 bases from V and 6 bases from J, the junction contained 4 bases not matched to a gene. The CDR3 extends over 14 amino acids. The germline CDR1 and CDR2 sequences are GTSNPN and SVGIG (reference sequence). For the CDR3, the DNA is TGTGCCTGGAGTGTCAGCGGGAGTATCAATGAGCAGTTCTTC. Its translation is CAWSVSGSINEQFF.

The V gene is TRBV28, the J gene TRBJ2-7, with 7 bases that match TRBD2. This CDR3 has 14 amino acids. Trimming cost V 6 bases and J 3 bases; bases outside gene matches: 8. The germline V gene has CDR1 MDHEN and CDR2 SYDVKM. CDR3 protein: CASRAREGYYEQYF. For the CDR3, the DNA is TGTGCCAGCAGAGCTAGGGAGGGCTACTACGAGCAGTACTTC.